This TCR beta chain was found in a study of blood T cells in healthy people across ages. Whole-study results and caveats: Higher diversity and more naive CD4+ cells were features of long-lived donors, compared to aged donors.

PCR was performed a second time for about 7 to 12 cycles using a sample-barcoded 5' primer and a J-beta primer mix. Via MiXCR, TCRdb re-called the 5' RACE reads, giving one row per CDR3 protein. Altogether about 970,000 distinct CDR3 sequences are present, about 51% being singletons, with the ten largest covering over 20%. This clonotype turned up a few times. Its cognate antigen is unknown. Deletions cut 1 base from V and 1 base from J, with 14 bases between. CDR1 is MGHRA and CDR2 is YSYEKL in the germline V gene. The CDR3 is 17 residues long. Source material: blood. This chain joins TRBV4-1 and TRBJ1-5, with TRBD1 as a possible D gene (6 bases). This TCR came from a woman in her sixties or seventies in good health. CDR3 in amino acids: CASSQGGQGKSNQPQHF. The DNA for the CDR3 is TGCGCCAGCAGCCAAGGGGGGCAGGGTAAAAGCAATCAGCCCCAGCATTTT.